A single sample is the source of the 17 T cell receptor beta chains below, sequenced in a study of human T cells and chemical hapten exposure. TCRdb re-analysed the RACE reads in MiXCR, keeping a single row per CDR3 protein. The table lists more than 90,000 distinct CDR3 sequences, approximately 10% of them singletons. The time point was: patch test 1, 2 weeks after DPC sensitization. Treatment reported: therapeutic diphenylcyclopropenone sensitization with weekly scalp DPC. This sample comprised whole blood, obtained in connection with sensitization to the hapten diphenylcyclopropenone (DPC). Receptor source: a man aged 40-49 years with alopecia areata. Some clones in this sample may be carry-over from other donors' samples.

In this sample, this clonotype turned up many times. This chain links TRBV29-1 with TRBJ2-7; 7 nucleotides align to TRBD1. Germline CDR1 reads SQVTM; CDR2 reads ANQGSEA. The CDR3 length is 16 residues. Trimming at V came to 6 bases and at J to 3 bases, leaving 17 bases not matched to a gene. CDR3 amino acids: CSVSGTAATSGYEQYF. The CDR3 bases are TGCAGCGTCTCCGGGACAGCGGCTACTTCCGGCTACGAGCAGTACTTC.

The sample holds many counts of this clonotype. The rearrangement joins TRBV4-3 to TRBJ2-3; a weak D match, TRBD2 (6 bases). CDR3 size: 14 residues. The germline V gene encodes CDR1 LGHNA and CDR2 YSLEER. V shed 4 bases and J shed 3 bases, with 11 bases lying between them. This CDR3 reads CASSPGGPTDTQYF. The CDR3 DNA sequence: TGCGCCAGCAGCCCAGGAGGGCCGACAGATACGCAGTATTTT.

The sample holds a few counts of this clonotype. The chain employs TRBV7-3 and TRBJ2-2; TRBD1 matches at 10 bases. The ends lost 6 bases at V and 7 bases at J; junction bases unmatched: 8. Germline V CDR1 and CDR2: SGHTA, FQGTGA. CDR3 length: 15 residues. Here the CDR3 reads CASRATGGAVGELFF. The CDR3 coding sequence is TGTGCCAGCAGAGCGACAGGGGGCGCGGTCGGGGAGCTGTTTTTT.

By sample fraction, this clonotype is medium-sized (0.01 to 0.1%). V gene TRBV20-1 combines with J gene TRBJ1-5; D is unresolved. This CDR3 contains 16 residues. Germline values: CDR1 DFQATT, CDR2 SNEGSKA (reference sequence). The V and J ends lost 0 bases and 1 base respectively, with 13 bases between them. The CDR3 is CSARDPVQGSNQPQHF. CDR3 coding DNA: TGCAGTGCTAGAGATCCGGTTCAAGGGAGCAATCAGCCCCAGCATTTT.

V and J are TRBV29-1 and TRBJ2-3, with D tentatively TRBD1 (5 bases). V was clipped by 3 bases and J by 2 bases, with 6 bases between them. The CDR3 is 12 amino acids. Germline V gene data show CDR1 as SQVTM and CDR2 as ANQGSEA. The CDR3 region is CSVEDITDTQYF. CDR3 DNA: TGCAGCGTTGAGGACATCACAGATACGCAGTATTTT.

The sample holds a few counts of this clonotype. The chain joins TRBV6-2 or TRBV6-3 to TRBJ1-2; D not certain. The germline CDR1 and CDR2 sequences are MNHEY and SVGEGT. V was trimmed by 6 bases and J by 2 bases, leaving 10 bases between them. There are 13 residues in the CDR3. The CDR3: CASSSTRNYGYTF. The CDR3 bases are TGTGCCAGCAGCTCGACAAGAAACTATGGCTACACCTTC.

The table lists this clonotype with a few counts. The V and J genes are TRBV28 and TRBJ1-2; 9 bases fit TRBD1. The V segment lost 6 bases and the J segment 7 bases; nucleotides outside the gene matches: 12. This CDR3 contains 15 residues. Germline CDR1 and CDR2: MDHEN and SYDVKM. The CDR3 nucleotides are TGTGCCAGCAGCCTATCCGGGACAGGGCTGGGTGGCTACACCTTC. Translated, it gives CASSLSGTGLGGYTF.

Ten or more counts support this clonotype. The chain is built from TRBV2 and TRBJ2-7, with TRBD1 matching 7 bases. Looked up from germline, CDR1 is SNHLY and CDR2 is FYNNEI. With V trimmed by 8 bases and J by 0 bases, 4 bases remained unmatched. The CDR3 runs to 13 residues. Here the CDR3 reads CASRQGFSYEQYV. CDR3 coding DNA: TGTGCCAGCCGACAGGGATTCTCCTACGAGCAGTACGTC.

The chain links TRBV19 to TRBJ2-1; 11 bases are a match to TRBD2. V lost 3 bases to trimming and J lost 6 bases; unmatched junction nucleotides: 4. CDR3 size: 15 residues. Germline CDR1 reads LNHDA; CDR2 reads SQIVND (reference sequence). CDR3 nucleotide sequence: TGTGCCAGTAGTATGACTAGCGGGGTACCCAATGAGCAGTTCTTC. Protein sequence: CASSMTSGVPNEQFF.

This clonotype was counted ten times or more. The chain carries TRBV12-3 or TRBV12-4 and TRBJ1-1; a weak D match, TRBD1 (6 bases). V dropped 5 bases and J dropped 4 bases, with 11 bases sitting between them. The CDR3 extends over 13 amino acids. The CDR3 nucleotides read TGTGCCAGCAGTAGACAGGAGCGCACTGAAGCTTTCTTT. Its translation: CASSRQERTEAFF.

This clonotype occurred a few times. J is TRBJ2-3 and V is TRBV7-2; possible D gene TRBD1, 5 bases. CDR3 length: 16 residues. V was cut by 5 bases and J by 5 bases, with 20 bases left in between. Germline V gene sequence: CDR1 SGHTA, CDR2 FQGNSA. Here the CDR3 reads CASSKLTRGLGDTQYF. The CDR3 nucleotides are TGTGCCAGCAGCAAATTGACAAGGGGCTTGGGAGATACGCAGTATTTT. Complete variable domain (other parts from reference TRBV7-2 and TRBJ2-3): GAGVSQSPSNKVTEKGKDVELRCDPISGHTALYWYRQSLGQGLEFLIYFQGNSAPDKSGLPSDRFSAERTGGSVSTLTIQRTQQEDSAVYLCASSKLTRGLGDTQYFGPGTRLTVL.

This clonotype was detected a few times. The V call is TRBV10-3, the J call TRBJ2-3; 8 bases agree with TRBD2. CDR1 is ENHRY, CDR2 SYGVKD, per germline. This CDR3 region has 13 residues. V dropped 6 bases and J dropped 11; count of bases not matched to a gene: 10. The CDR3: CAISARGLGGQYF. Written as DNA, the CDR3 is TGTGCCATCAGCGCCCGGGGACTAGGGGGGCAGTATTTT.

Only a few counts were recorded for this clonotype. The chain links TRBV28 to TRBJ2-7; 14 positions match TRBD2. CDR1 and CDR2 (germline): MDHEN, SYDVKM. V lost 6 bases, J lost 5 bases, and 6 bases stayed unmatched. This CDR3 comprises 15 residues. This CDR3 is CASSKTSGRANEQYV. The CDR3 DNA sequence: TGTGCCAGCAGCAAGACTAGCGGGAGGGCCAACGAGCAGTACGTC.

The V and J genes are TRBV6-1 and TRBJ2-2; D gene ambiguous. The CDR3 has 16 amino acids. Trimming took 3 bases from V and 0 from J, leaving 11 bases between them. CDR1 and CDR2 (germline): MNHNS, SASEGT. The CDR3, as DNA: TGTGCCAGCAGTGAGATCGGACGAGCGAACACCGGGGAGCTGTTTTTT. Translated, it gives CASSEIGRANTGELFF.

This clonotype has ten or more counts. The genes are TRBV29-1 and TRBJ2-3; no definite D call. Trimming removed 4 bases at V and 6 bases at J, with 14 bases between. The CDR3 length is 13 residues. Germline V gene lookup returns CDR1 SQVTM and CDR2 ANQGSEA. CDR3 bases: TGCAGCGTTGGGAGATCTGGGATTGATACGCAGTATTTT. The encoded protein is CSVGRSGIDTQYF.

This clonotype showed up just a few times. This rearrangement joins TRBV19 to TRBJ2-1; 8 bases line up with TRBD2. Per germline, CDR1 LNHDA and CDR2 SQIVND (reference sequence). V was clipped by 5 bases and J by 5 bases; unmatched bases: 11. CDR3 length: 16 amino acids. CDR3 amino acids: CASSFGAGRAHNEQFF. In DNA, the CDR3 is TGTGCCAGTAGTTTTGGTGCCGGGAGGGCCCACAATGAGCAGTTCTTC.

In its sample, this clonotype was seen a few times. The chain recombines TRBV29-1 with TRBJ2-1; unclear D gene. Per germline, CDR1 SQVTM and CDR2 ANQGSEA. Deletions cut 7 bases from V and 4 bases from J, with 8 bases between. This CDR3 is 11 amino acids long. For the CDR3, the DNA is TGCAGCGGAGTTGAGTACAATGAGCAGTTCTTC. Its translation: CSGVEYNEQFF.